The clone carrying this T cell receptor (beta chain) was seen more than once but under ten times. Its antigen is still unknown. This sample was taken from a study of human T cells and chemical hapten exposure. Study summary: An approximately 2 cm by approximately 2 cm inner upper arm patch received 2% DPC for sensitization. The patients, most of them female, presented with alopecia areata, totalis or universalis.

Study-wide points: TCRs at high frequency, those above 1 in 1000, did not change with DPC sensitization.

Within the library, unique molecular identifiers were attached to each individual cDNA molecule. In TCRdb, the RACE reads were re-called with MiXCR into one record per CDR3 protein. Counted here are about 37,000 distinct CDR3 sequences, 6% to 7% occurring once; the ten biggest clones make up roughly 9.2%. Documented time point: patch test 1, 2 weeks after DPC sensitization. Treatment meaning: therapeutic diphenylcyclopropenone sensitization with weekly scalp DPC. Total RNA was isolated from unfractionated whole blood. Trimming took off 5 bases at V and 3 bases at J, with 14 bases between the two ends. CDR3 size: 14 residues. CDR1 is MNHEY and CDR2 is SVGAGI in the germline V gene.

This TCR came from a woman aged 25-40 years with alopecia areata. Some clones in this sample may be carry-over from other donors' samples. The chain couples TRBV6-5 to TRBJ2-7; D is undetermined. The sample was whole blood, taken in connection with sensitization to the hapten diphenylcyclopropenone (DPC). CDR3 DNA: TGTGCCAGCAGTCTCAGGATCGACCACTACGAGCAGTACTTC. Translating gives CASSLRIDHYEQYF.